These 20 T cell receptor beta chains share one sample of origin, sequenced in a study of CD8 T cells in Susac syndrome. Random hexamers served to reverse transcribe roughly 0.5 to 1 ug RNA. Each CDR3 protein is one row after TCRdb ran MiXCR on the immunoSEQ multiplex PCR reads. This table has about 200,000 distinct CDR3 sequences, roughly 94% appearing once. The sample was CD4+ T cells from PBMCs. The receptors were sampled from a human donor with multiple sclerosis.

This rearrangement joins TRBV20-1 to TRBJ2-5; TRBD2 might be the D (6 bases). The V and J ends lost 4 bases and 5 bases respectively, with 14 bases between them. CDR3 size: 13 residues. Per germline, CDR1 DFQATT and CDR2 SNEGSKA (reference sequence). The CDR3 coding sequence is TGCAGTGCTAACTCGGGCCGGGGGGAGACCCAGTACTTC. This sequence encodes CSANSGRGETQYF.

This clonotype has just a few counts. The chain couples TRBV9 to TRBJ2-3; TRBD1 agrees at 7 bases. The CDR3 sequence is 15 residues long. V trimming: 4 bases; J trimming: 0 bases; junction bases outside the gene matches: 5. Per the germline V gene, CDR1 is SGDLS and CDR2 is YYNGEE. CDR3 protein: CASSPATGSTDTQYF. The CDR3 DNA reads TGTGCCAGCAGCCCCGCGACAGGGAGCACAGATACGCAGTATTTT.

V and J are TRBV7-9 and TRBJ1-5; the D is unclear. V was pared by 1 base and J by 3 bases, with 7 bases between. Germline CDR1 reads SEHNR; CDR2 reads FQNEAQ (reference sequence). This CDR3 is built from 14 residues. The CDR3 spells CASSLEGFNQPQHF. CDR3 bases: TGTGCCAGCAGCTTAGAAGGGTTCAATCAGCCCCAGCATTTT.

The CDR3 sequence: CASTDPRGKAEAFF. CDR3 bases: TGTGCCAGCACCGACCCGCGGGGGAAGGCTGAAGCTTTCTTT. The V and J genes are TRBV6-2 or TRBV6-3 and TRBJ1-1; D may be TRBD1 (5 bases). The CDR3 has 14 amino acids. Germline CDR1 is MNHEY and CDR2 is SVGEGT. With 7 bases removed from V and 6 bases from J, the gap between germline ends came to 18 bases.

The rearrangement links TRBV7-2 to TRBJ2-3; TRBD2 matches at 7 bases. The junction had 9 bases not matched to a gene; V was cut back by 1 base and J by 2 bases. The CDR3 contains 17 residues. The germline V gene has CDR1 SGHTA and CDR2 FQGNSA. CDR3 DNA sequence: TGTGCCAGCAGCTTAGAAGGGCGGGGGAGTATCACAGATACGCAGTATTTT. It specifies CASSLEGRGSITDTQYF.

The chain links TRBV3-1 to TRBJ2-2, with D possibly TRBD2 on 5 matching bases. With 1 base removed from V and 2 bases from J, the gap between germline ends came to 11 bases. CDR1 is LGHDT and CDR2 is YNNKEL in the germline V gene (reference sequence). CDR3 length: 16 residues. The CDR3: CASSQGYGVNTGELFF. In DNA, the CDR3 is TGTGCCAGCAGCCAAGGATACGGGGTTAACACCGGGGAGCTGTTTTTT.

This clonotype was picked up one time. The V call is TRBV18, the J call TRBJ1-2; D ambiguous. Trimming shortened V by 4 bases and J by 6 bases, and 9 bases separated the two germline ends. The CDR3 covers 12 residues. CDR1 and CDR2 (germline): KGHSH, LQKENI. CDR3 nucleotide sequence: TGTGCCAGCTCACAGAATAGGGATGGCTACACCTTC. It yields the protein CASSQNRDGYTF.

The chain couples TRBV5-1 to TRBJ1-1; D unresolved. The CDR3 contains 16 residues. CDR1 is SGHRS and CDR2 is YFSETQ in the germline V gene. V gave up 4 bases and J gave up 3 bases, with 19 bases separating them. The CDR3 sequence: CASSPGLAAAHTEAFF. In DNA, the CDR3 is TGCGCCAGCAGCCCCGGATTAGCGGCCGCCCACACTGAAGCTTTCTTT.

The rearrangement links TRBV5-4 to TRBJ2-5; 10 bases are shared with TRBD1. This CDR3 is built from 16 residues. The V gene end was trimmed by 2 bases and the J gene end by 1 base; junction bases not matched to a gene: 5. Looked up from germline, CDR1 is SGHNT and CDR2 is YYREEE (reference sequence). The CDR3 here is CASSFWTGGSQETQYF. CDR3 in DNA: TGTGCCAGCAGCTTTTGGACAGGGGGGAGCCAAGAGACCCAGTACTTC.

V and J are TRBV6-6 and TRBJ1-1; TRBD1 aligns across 9 bases. The CDR3 length is 13 residues. The trim removed 2 bases at V and 7 bases at J, leaving 2 bases unmatched. The germline V gene has CDR1 MNHNY and CDR2 SVGAGI (reference sequence). In nucleotides, the CDR3 is TGTGCCAGCAGTTACGACAGGGGGAATGAAGCTTTCTTT. Its protein product is CASSYDRGNEAFF.

V and J are TRBV12-3 or TRBV12-4 and TRBJ1-4, with 7 nucleotides matching TRBD1. V gave up 6 bases and J gave up 7 bases; unmatched junction bases: 5. The CDR3 consists of 13 residues. The DNA of the CDR3 is TGTGCCAGCAGCCCCCGGACAGGTGAAAAACTGTTTTTT. It translates to CASSPRTGEKLFF.

V gene TRBV30 combines with J gene TRBJ2-3; TRBD2 aligns across 11 bases. This CDR3 contains 14 residues. Germline trimming cut 4 bases from V and 2 bases from J; bases unmatched to any gene: 2. CDR1 and CDR2 (germline): GTSNPN, SVGIG (reference sequence). CDR3 sequence (DNA): TGTGCCTGGAAGACTAGCGGGGCCACAGATACGCAGTATTTT. It specifies CAWKTSGATDTQYF.

This chain uses TRBV12-3 or TRBV12-4 with TRBJ2-1, with D perhaps matching TRBD1 (6 bases). V was trimmed by 5 bases and J by 8 bases, leaving 13 bases between them. CDR3 size: 13 residues. CDR3 DNA: TGTGCCAGCAGTGCCCGACAGGTCGATGAGCAGTTCTTC. Protein: CASSARQVDEQFF.

The chain carries TRBV5-6 and TRBJ2-3, with D possibly TRBD2 on 5 matching bases. The CDR3 spans 12 residues. The germline gives CDR1 SGHDT, CDR2 YYEEEE. V was trimmed by 0 bases and J by 7 bases, leaving 6 bases between them. CDR3 sequence reads: CASSLVANTQYF. The CDR3 bases are TGTGCCAGCAGCTTGGTAGCGAATACGCAGTATTTT.

This clonotype turned up a few times. The chain uses TRBV20-1 and TRBJ1-2, with a weak D call TRBD1 (5 bases). CDR3 length: 12 amino acids. Germline assignment: CDR1 DFQATT and CDR2 SNEGSKA (reference sequence). The V end was cut by 3 bases, the J end by 3 bases, with 8 bases between. CDR3 bases: TGCAGTGCTAGGCGGGGGGACTATGGCTACACCTTC. Protein product: CSARRGDYGYTF.

This clonotype appeared once. The chain recombines TRBV20-1 with TRBJ1-2; D unresolved. V was cut by 5 bases and J by 2 bases, with 9 bases left in between. The germline V gene encodes CDR1 DFQATT and CDR2 SNEGSKA (reference sequence). The CDR3 is 12 amino acids. CDR3 loop: CSAVTGNYGYTF. CDR3 nucleotides: TGCAGTGCTGTGACCGGAAACTATGGCTACACCTTC.

J is TRBJ2-2 and V is TRBV20-1, with a tentative D call TRBD2 (6 bases). Trimming removed 0 bases from V and 6 bases from J, with 11 bases in between. The CDR3 is 14 residues long. CDR1 is DFQATT, CDR2 SNEGSKA, per germline (reference sequence). The CDR3 protein is CSARDHAGSGELFF. For the CDR3, the DNA is TGCAGTGCTAGAGATCACGCGGGGTCCGGGGAGCTGTTTTTT.

This rearrangement joins TRBV11-2 to TRBJ2-7; D could derive from TRBD1 or TRBD2 (5 bases each). This CDR3 is built from 15 residues. Trimming took off 0 bases at V and 2 bases at J, with 11 bases between the two ends. CDR1 SGHAT and CDR2 FQNNGV come from the germline V gene. CDR3 nucleotide sequence: TGTGCCAGCAGCTTAGAGGGGACGTTCGCCTACGAGCAGTACTTC. Its protein is CASSLEGTFAYEQYF. Full variable domain (missing parts from reference TRBV11-2 and TRBJ2-7): EAGVAQSPRYKIIEKRQSVAFWCNPISGHATLYWYQQILGQGPKLLIQFQNNGVVDDSQLPKDRFSAERLKGVDSTLKIQPAKLEDSAVYLCASSLEGTFAYEQYFGPGTRLTVT.

The genes are TRBV3-1 and TRBJ1-6; D gene ambiguous. Germline CDR1 reads LGHDT; CDR2 reads YNNKEL (reference sequence). CDR3 length equals 16 residues. Trimming shortened V by 1 base and J by 7 bases, and 14 bases separated the two germline ends. The CDR3 DNA sequence: TGTGCCAGCAGCCAAGGAGCGTTGTCGGGGAATTCACCCCTCCACTTT. It translates to CASSQGALSGNSPLHF.

The chain combines TRBV30 with TRBJ2-7; 8 bases align to TRBD1. The trim removed 0 bases at V and 0 bases at J, leaving 1 base unmatched. Germline V gives CDR1 GTSNPN, CDR2 SVGIG (reference sequence). The CDR3 loop spans 14 amino acids. The DNA for the CDR3 is TGTGCCTGGAGTGTACAGGGGGTCTCCTACGAGCAGTACGTC. Translation: CAWSVQGVSYEQYV.